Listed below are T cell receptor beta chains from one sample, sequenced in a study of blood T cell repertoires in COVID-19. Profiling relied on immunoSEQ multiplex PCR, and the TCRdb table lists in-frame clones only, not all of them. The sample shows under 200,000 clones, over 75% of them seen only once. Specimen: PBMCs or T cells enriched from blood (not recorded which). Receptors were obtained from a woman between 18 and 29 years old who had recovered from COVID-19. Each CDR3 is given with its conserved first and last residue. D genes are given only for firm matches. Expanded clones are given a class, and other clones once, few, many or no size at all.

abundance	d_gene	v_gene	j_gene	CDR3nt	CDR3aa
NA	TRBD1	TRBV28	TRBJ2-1	TGTGCCAGCAGTCGACGCCTCCGGGACAGAGAGTACAATGAGCAGTTCTTC	CASSRRLRDREYNEQFF
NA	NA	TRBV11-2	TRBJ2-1	TGTGCCAGCAGCACTACTAGCTCCGGGTACAATGAGCAGTTCTTC	CASSTTSSGYNEQFF
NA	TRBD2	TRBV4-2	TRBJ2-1	TGTGCCAGCAGCCAAGCGATAGCGGGCGGGCATGAGCAGTTCTTC	CASSQAIAGGHEQFF
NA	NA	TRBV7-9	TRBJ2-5	TGTGCCAGCTTAGGGGCGCCGTATGGGGAGACCCAGTACTTC	CASLGAPYGETQYF
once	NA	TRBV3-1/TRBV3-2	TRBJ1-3	TGTGCCAGCAGCCAAGATCCCAATCCCCGCTACTCTGGAAACACCATATATTTT	CASSQDPNPRYSGNTIYF
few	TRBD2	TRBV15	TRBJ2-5	TGTGCCACCAGCAGAGATCGGGCTAGCGGGGTGGAGACCCAGTACTTC	CATSRDRASGVETQYF
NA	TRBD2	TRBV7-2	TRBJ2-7	TGTGCCAGCAGCCCAGGACTAGCGGGAGTATCGAGCTACGAGCAGTACTTC	CASSPGLAGVSSYEQYF
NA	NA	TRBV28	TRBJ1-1	TGTGCCAGCAGTTCCGGGACGGGACCCCCGGAGGGCACTGAAGCTTTCTTT	CASSSGTGPPEGTEAFF
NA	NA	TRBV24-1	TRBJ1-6	TGTGCCACCAGTGACCCCGGAGAACCCCTCCACTTT	CATSDPGEPLHF
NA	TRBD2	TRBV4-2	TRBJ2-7	TGTGCCAGCAGCCTACCCCCAGCTAGCGGGAGTTTATACGAGCAGTACTTC	CASSLPPASGSLYEQYF
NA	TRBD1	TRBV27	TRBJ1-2	TGTGCCAGCAGTCCTTCACCGTCGGGACAGATCTATGGCTACACCTTC	CASSPSPSGQIYGYTF
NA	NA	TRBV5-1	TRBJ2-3	TGCGCCAGCAGCTCCGGGACTTATACAGATACGCAGTATTTT	CASSSGTYTDTQYF
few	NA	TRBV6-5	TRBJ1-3	TGTGCCAGCAGTTACAACCCGGGCTCTGGAAACACCATATATTTT	CASSYNPGSGNTIYF
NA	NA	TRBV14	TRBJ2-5	TGTGCCAGCAGCCAAGGGAATAGCGGCCAAGAGACCCAGTACTTC	CASSQGNSGQETQYF
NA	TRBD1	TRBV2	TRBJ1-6	TGTGCCAGCAGCGAAGACAGGGGCAGAGCTAATTCACCCCTCCACTTT	CASSEDRGRANSPLHF
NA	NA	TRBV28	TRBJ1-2	TGTGCCAGCAGCTGGGCCTTTTTCGGGAAGGCCGAGACCTCATACCGCCCCGAGTACACCTTC	CASSWAFFGKAETSYRPEYTF
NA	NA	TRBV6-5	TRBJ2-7	TGTGCCAGCAGTATTGACAGAAACGAGCAGTACTTC	CASSIDRNEQYF
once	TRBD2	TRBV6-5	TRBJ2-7	TGTGCCAGCAGTTTGACTAGCGGGGCCTACGAGCAGTACTTC	CASSLTSGAYEQYF
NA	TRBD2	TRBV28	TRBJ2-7	TGTGCCAGCAGTTCGGGACTAGCGGGTTTCTCCTACGAGCAGTACTTC	CASSSGLAGFSYEQYF
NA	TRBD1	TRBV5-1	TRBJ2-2	TGCGCCAGCAGCCCGGGACAGGGATACGGGGAGCTGTTTTTT	CASSPGQGYGELFF
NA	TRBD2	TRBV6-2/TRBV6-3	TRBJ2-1	TGTGCCAGCAGTTACGGGGGACTAGCAAATGAGCAGTTCTTC	CASSYGGLANEQFF
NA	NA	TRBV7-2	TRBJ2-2	TGTGCCAGCAGCAGCAGGGGAAATGGCGGGGAGCTGTTTTTT	CASSSRGNGGELFF
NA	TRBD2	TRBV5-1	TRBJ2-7	TGCGCCAGCAGCTTGGAACCTAGCGGGACCTACGAGCAGTACTTC	CASSLEPSGTYEQYF
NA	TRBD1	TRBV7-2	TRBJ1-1	TGTGCCAGCAGCTTAGGAGTCGGGACAGCGTCACCAGCTTTCTTT	CASSLGVGTASPAFF
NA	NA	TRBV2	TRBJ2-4	TGTGCCAGCAGTGAAGCTGTAGCGCGACTAGCCAAAAACATTCAGTACTTC	CASSEAVARLAKNIQYF
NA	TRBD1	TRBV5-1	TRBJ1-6	TGCGCCAGCAGCTTGAAGGGACAGAATAATTCACCCCTCCACTTT	CASSLKGQNNSPLHF
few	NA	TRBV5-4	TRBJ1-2	TGTGCCAGCAGCCGAACGGACAGTCCCCAAAACTATGGCTACACCTTC	CASSRTDSPQNYGYTF
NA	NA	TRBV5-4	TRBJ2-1	TGTGCCAGCAGCCTCGGAGCGCCCTCCTACAATGAGCAGTTCTTC	CASSLGAPSYNEQFF
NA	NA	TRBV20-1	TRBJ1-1	TGCAGTGCGGTAGAGAACACTGAAGCTTTCTTT	CSAVENTEAFF
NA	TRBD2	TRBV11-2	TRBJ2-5	TGTGCCAGCAGCTTTCCTCCGAGTATGAGCGGGAGGAGGGAAGAGACCCAGTACTTC	CASSFPPSMSGRREETQYF
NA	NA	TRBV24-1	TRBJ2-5	TGTGCCACCAGTGATCCCAGGGATCACCAAGAGACCCAGTACTTC	CATSDPRDHQETQYF
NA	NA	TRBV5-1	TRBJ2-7	TGCGCCAGCAGCCGGGACTTTGGGGTGCTAAACGAGCAGTACTTC	CASSRDFGVLNEQYF
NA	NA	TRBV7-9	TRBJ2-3	TGTGCCAGCAGCTTAGTATTGCAGGGGGGAACAGATACGCAGTATTTT	CASSLVLQGGTDTQYF
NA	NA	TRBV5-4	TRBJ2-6	TGTGCCAGCAGCCCCCTAACTAGCTCTGGGGCCAACGTCCTGACTTTC	CASSPLTSSGANVLTF
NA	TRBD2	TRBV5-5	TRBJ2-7	TGTGCCAGCAGCTCAAAGGGGCTAGCGGCCCCGCGGGAGCAGTACTTC	CASSSKGLAAPREQYF
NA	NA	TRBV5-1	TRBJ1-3	TGCGCCAGCAGCCCCAGACAGAGCTCTGGAAACACCATATATTTT	CASSPRQSSGNTIYF
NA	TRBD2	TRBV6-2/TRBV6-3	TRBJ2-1	TGTGCCAGCAGTCTAGCGGGAGGGGGGCGTAATGAGCAGTTCTTC	CASSLAGGGRNEQFF
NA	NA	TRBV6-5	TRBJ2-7	TGTGCCAGCAGTTACTCTATCCAGGGTATCTTTAAGTACTTC	CASSYSIQGIFKYF
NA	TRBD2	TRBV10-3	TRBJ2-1	TGTGCCATCAGTGAGTCTCGGGGAGGGTACCTGAGGAATGAGCAGTTCTTC	CAISESRGGYLRNEQFF
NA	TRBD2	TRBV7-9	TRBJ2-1	TGTGCCAGCAGCCCCCGACTAGCGGGAGGGAATGAGCAGTTCTTC	CASSPRLAGGNEQFF
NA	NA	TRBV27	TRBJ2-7	TGTGCCAGCAGTTTATCGGCGGGAAACTCCTACGAGCAGTACTTC	CASSLSAGNSYEQYF
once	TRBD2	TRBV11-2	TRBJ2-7	TGTGCCAGCAGCCGTCACAGCGGGACCTACGAGCAGTACTTC	CASSRHSGTYEQYF
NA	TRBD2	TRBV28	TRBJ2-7	TGTGCCAGCAGTTTGGGGCCAAACGGGGAGGGAGGGGAGCAGTACTTC	CASSLGPNGEGGEQYF
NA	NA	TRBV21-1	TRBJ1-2	TGTGCCAGCATAGGGACAGGGGAAAATTTAAAGTGCTACACCTTC	CASIGTGENLKCYTF
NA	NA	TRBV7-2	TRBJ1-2	TGTGCCAGCAGCTTAGGGAGCAGGGTAGAGTATGGCTACACCTTC	CASSLGSRVEYGYTF
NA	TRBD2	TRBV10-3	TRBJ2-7	TGTGCCATCAGGGGGACTAGCGGGAAGCGAGCCGAGCAGTACTTC	CAIRGTSGKRAEQYF
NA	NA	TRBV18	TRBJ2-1	TGTGCCAGCTCACAAGATACTATCCACTCCTACAATGAGCAGTTCTTC	CASSQDTIHSYNEQFF
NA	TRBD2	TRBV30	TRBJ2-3	TGTGCCTGGAGTGTACTAGCGGGCACAGATACGCAGTATTTT	CAWSVLAGTDTQYF